These 29 T cell receptor beta chains came from one sample sequenced in a study of cytomegalovirus exposure and HLA in healthy donors. PCR was performed using 60 Vbeta and 13 Jbeta primers. Sequencing was performed with immunoSEQ multiplex PCR; in TCRdb, only in-frame clones are kept and a portion is missing. The table lists about 84,000 clones, 55% to 65% of them singletons. Sequenced material: PBMCs. The source of these receptors is a woman aged 35 to 49 in good health and CMV-seropositive.

This CDR3 reads CASSSTGGWTEAFF. CDR3 coding DNA: TGTGCCAGCAGTTCGACAGGGGGCTGGACTGAAGCTTTCTTT. This chain uses TRBV28 with TRBJ1-1; the match to TRBD1 covers 10 bases. This CDR3 contains 14 residues. V shed 4 bases, J shed 5 bases, and the junction held 4 bases outside the gene matches. Germline CDR1 is MDHEN and CDR2 is SYDVKM.

The V and J genes are TRBV19 and TRBJ1-2, with 10 bases fitting TRBD1. The CDR3 is 14 amino acids. Germline values: CDR1 LNHDA, CDR2 SQIVND (reference sequence). J lost 1 base, V lost 5 bases, and 1 base had no gene match. The CDR3 region has the DNA TGTGCCAGTAGTCGGGACAGGGGTAACTATGGCTACACCTTC. Encoded protein: CASSRDRGNYGYTF.

The rearrangement joins TRBV27 to TRBJ2-1; D gene uncertain. CDR1 MNHEY and CDR2 SMNVEV come from the germline V gene (reference sequence). The V gene lost 3 bases and the J gene lost 5 bases, with 14 bases spanning the gap. The CDR3 totals 15 residues. CDR3 region: CASSLRRGLNNEQFF. The CDR3 nucleotides read TGTGCCAGCAGTTTGAGGCGCGGTCTTAACAATGAGCAGTTCTTC.

The chain carries TRBV6-4 and TRBJ1-1; 8 nucleotides line up with TRBD1. This CDR3 spans 15 amino acids. V lost 6 bases, J lost 5 bases, and 11 bases stayed unmatched. Germline lookup yields CDR1 MRHNA and CDR2 SNTAGT. CDR3 coding DNA: TGTGCCAGCAGAGTAGATCCCACAGGGGGAACTGAAGCTTTCTTT. This encodes CASRVDPTGGTEAFF.

The V gene is TRBV28, the J gene TRBJ1-2, with 9 positions matching TRBD1. The V gene end was trimmed by 5 bases and the J gene end by 3 bases; junction bases not matched to a gene: 19. Germline V lookup: CDR1 MDHEN, CDR2 SYDVKM. The CDR3 is made up of 19 amino acids. CDR3 residues: CASSPTGGDTSGPDYGYTF. In nucleotides, the CDR3 is TGTGCCAGCAGTCCGACAGGGGGTGATACCTCTGGTCCGGACTATGGCTACACCTTC.

This clone was seen a handful of times. The chain employs TRBV30 and TRBJ1-3; D is ambiguous. Per the germline V gene, CDR1 is GTSNPN and CDR2 is SVGIG (reference sequence). The CDR3 loop spans 13 amino acids. V shed 7 bases and J shed 0 bases, with 10 bases lying between them. CDR3 sequence reads: CASSRNSGNTIYF. The CDR3 region has the DNA TGTGCCTCAAGCAGGAACTCTGGAAACACCATATATTTT.

J is TRBJ1-2 and V is TRBV11-2; 7 positions match TRBD1. The trim removed 4 bases at V and 4 bases at J, leaving 9 bases unmatched. Germline loops: CDR1 SGHAT, CDR2 FQNNGV. The CDR3 loop spans 15 amino acids. The CDR3 spells CASSSSLRDSYGYTF. The CDR3 coding sequence is TGTGCCAGCAGCTCCTCCCTCCGGGACAGCTATGGCTACACCTTC.

The chain carries TRBV11-3 and TRBJ2-5, with 13 bases lining up with TRBD2. The V segment lost 5 bases and the J segment 0 bases; nucleotides outside the gene matches: 6. Germline lookup yields CDR1 SGHNT and CDR2 YENEEA. The CDR3 length is 17 residues. This CDR3 is CASSPGTSGAYQETQYF. In DNA, the CDR3 is TGTGCCAGCAGCCCAGGGACTAGCGGGGCCTACCAAGAGACCCAGTACTTC.

V usage is TRBV6-5 and J usage is TRBJ2-2; 8 positions agree with TRBD1. Trimming cost V 5 bases and J 1 base; bases outside gene matches: 0. CDR3 length equals 14 residues. Germline loops: CDR1 MNHEY, CDR2 SVGAGI. CDR3 protein: CASSGQGNTGELFF. The CDR3 DNA reads TGTGCCAGCAGTGGACAGGGGAACACCGGGGAGCTGTTTTTT.

The V call is TRBV7-2, the J call TRBJ2-7; TRBD1 aligns across 9 bases. From germline, CDR1 is SGHTA and CDR2 FQGNSA. This CDR3 region has 16 residues. J gave up 5 bases and V 4 bases, and 12 bases lay outside the gene matches. The CDR3 loop is CASSSPSGTGTHEQYF. CDR3 nucleotides: TGTGCCAGCAGCTCACCATCCGGGACAGGGACCCACGAGCAGTACTTC.

This clone was seen only a few times. The chain uses TRBV4-3 and TRBJ2-4, with 11 nucleotides matching TRBD2. The V segment lost 4 bases and the J segment 3 bases; nucleotides outside the gene matches: 14. Germline V gene data show CDR1 as LGHNA and CDR2 as YSLEER. The CDR3 has 19 residues. The CDR3 here is CASSRVGTSGKGGKNIQYF. The CDR3 coding sequence is TGCGCCAGCAGCCGAGTAGGGACTAGCGGAAAAGGGGGCAAAAACATTCAGTACTTC.

This clone was detected a few times. DNA of the CDR3: TGTGCCAGCACCAATGAAGGGGGACAGGGAGGCTACACCTTC. Translated: CASTNEGGQGGYTF. This chain connects TRBV2 to TRBJ1-2, with 9 bases lining up with TRBD1. Per germline, CDR1 SNHLY and CDR2 FYNNEI. V lost 7 bases, J lost 8 bases, and 11 bases stayed unmatched. The CDR3 spans 14 residues.

The chain is built from TRBV5-4 and TRBJ2-5; tentatively, D is TRBD1 (7 bases). The germline V gene has CDR1 SGHNT and CDR2 YYREEE (reference sequence). This CDR3 is 17 amino acids long. With 0 bases removed from V and 4 bases from J, the gap between germline ends came to 19 bases. CDR3: CASSLGGGTASGETQYF. For the CDR3, the DNA is TGTGCCAGCAGCTTGGGAGGCGGGACAGCATCGGGAGAGACCCAGTACTTC. Full variable domain (rest looked up from reference TRBV5-4 and TRBJ2-5): ETGVTQSPTHLIKTRGQQVTLRCSSQSGHNTVSWYQQALGQGPQFIFQYYREEENGRGNFPPRFSGLQFPNYSSELNVNALELDDSALYLCASSLGGGTASGETQYFGPGTRLLVL.

The V call is TRBV7-2, the J call TRBJ1-1; tentative D call: TRBD1 (5 bases). The CDR3 totals 15 residues. Between the trimmed V and J ends, which lost 4 bases and 1 base, there was a span of 13 bases. In germline, CDR1 is SGHTA, CDR2 FQGNSA. The chain's CDR3 is CASSSQPTENTEAFF. The CDR3 DNA follows: TGTGCCAGCAGCTCCCAACCGACAGAGAACACTGAAGCTTTCTTT.

The chain recombines TRBV2 with TRBJ1-2; the match to TRBD1 covers 7 bases. Unmatched junction bases numbered 9, after V lost 6 bases and J lost 8 bases. The CDR3 is 13 residues long. CDR1 and CDR2 (germline): SNHLY, FYNNEI. The CDR3 sequence is CASRATGVWGYTF. Written as DNA, the CDR3 is TGTGCCAGCAGGGCTACAGGGGTGTGGGGCTACACCTTC.

The J gene is TRBJ1-2, the V gene TRBV10-2; possibly TRBD1 for D (6 bases). The CDR3 runs 15 residues. Looked up from germline, CDR1 is WSHSY and CDR2 is SAAADI. Trimming stripped 3 bases from V and 4 bases from J, with 15 bases between. The DNA of the CDR3 is TGCGCCAGCAGTGATGTAAGTGGGACAACCTATGGCTACACCTTC. This codes for CASSDVSGTTYGYTF.

This clone was counted between two and nine times. The V call is TRBV7-7, the J call TRBJ2-3; tentatively, D is TRBD2 (6 bases). Germline V gives CDR1 SSHAT, CDR2 FNYEAQ (reference sequence). The CDR3 covers 11 residues. V lost 10 bases to trimming and J lost 6 bases, with 11 bases between them. This chain's CDR3 is CAILRGDTQYF. The CDR3 DNA follows: TGTGCCATCCTCCGGGGGGATACGCAGTATTTT.

The genes are TRBV7-2 and TRBJ2-3; 8 positions agree with TRBD2. The V and J ends lost 7 bases and 6 bases, in that order; junction bases with no gene match: 15. Germline-derived CDR1 and CDR2 are SGHTA and FQGNSA. The CDR3 contains 16 residues. The chain's CDR3 is CASTLGVGRAADTQYF. The CDR3 DNA reads TGTGCCAGCACCTTGGGGGTCGGGAGGGCCGCGGATACGCAGTATTTT.

The rearrangement joins TRBV4-2 to TRBJ2-5; 12 positions match TRBD2. The CDR3 covers 16 residues. V dropped 5 bases and J dropped 6; count of bases not matched to a gene: 10. From germline, CDR1 is LGHNA and CDR2 YNFKEQ. The CDR3 spells CASSTESSGRGQTQYF. CDR3 DNA: TGTGCCAGCAGCACCGAATCTAGCGGGAGGGGTCAGACCCAGTACTTC.

For this clone: Compared with germline, one end of the junction differs, possibly owing to a read error. The chain employs TRBV2 and TRBJ1-1; D might be TRBD1 (5 bases). The CDR3 is made up of 13 amino acids. The germline gives CDR1 SNHLY, CDR2 FYNNEI. This CDR3 is CSSRRPGEGEAFF. CDR3 DNA: TGTTCCAGCAGGAGACCGGGGGAGGGTGAAGCTTTCTTT.

The chain carries TRBV27 and TRBJ1-1; D gene unclear. Germline V gene data show CDR1 as MNHEY and CDR2 as SMNVEV (reference sequence). The CDR3 totals 14 residues. The germline V and J ends were trimmed by 5 bases and 0 bases, with 10 bases remaining between them. CDR3 residues: CASSQNGMNTEAFF. CDR3 DNA: TGTGCCAGCAGTCAAAACGGGATGAACACTGAAGCTTTCTTT.

The chain employs TRBV5-4 and TRBJ2-2, with no clear D. CDR3 size: 13 residues. Germline loops: CDR1 SGHNT, CDR2 YYREEE (reference sequence). V was clipped by 2 bases and J by 5 bases, with 7 bases between them. The CDR3 DNA is TGTGCCAGCAGCTTAGAGGATACCGGGGAGCTGTTTTTT. This sequence encodes CASSLEDTGELFF. Full variable domain (rest looked up from reference TRBV5-4 and TRBJ2-2): ETGVTQSPTHLIKTRGQQVTLRCSSQSGHNTVSWYQQALGQGPQFIFQYYREEENGRGNFPPRFSGLQFPNYSSELNVNALELDDSALYLCASSLEDTGELFFGEGSRLTVL.

The chain couples TRBV19 to TRBJ1-5; D might be TRBD1 (6 bases). V shed 5 bases and J shed 7 bases, with 12 bases lying between them. This CDR3 has 13 amino acids. The germline V gene encodes CDR1 LNHDA and CDR2 SQIVND (reference sequence). The CDR3 sequence: CASSLRQDQPQHF. The CDR3 DNA reads as TGTGCCAGTAGTTTACGACAGGACCAGCCCCAGCATTTT.

In this sample, this clone turned up many times. The chain recombines TRBV27 with TRBJ2-7, with TRBD2 as a possible D gene (5 bases). The CDR3 contains 14 residues. V shed 5 bases and J shed 2 bases, with 13 bases lying between them. The germline gives CDR1 MNHEY, CDR2 SMNVEV (reference sequence). Here the CDR3 reads CASSRGPEAYEQYF. The CDR3 DNA follows: TGTGCCAGCAGTCGAGGTCCGGAGGCCTACGAGCAGTACTTC.

This clone was counted a few times. The chain carries TRBV5-6 and TRBJ1-3; TRBD1 might be the D (5 bases). Germline CDR1 reads SGHDT; CDR2 reads YYEEEE. Deletions cut 0 bases from V and 2 bases from J, with 12 bases between. This CDR3 spans 16 amino acids. CDR3 region: CASSLAGGITGNTIYF. In DNA form, the CDR3 reads TGTGCCAGCAGCTTGGCCGGGGGTATAACTGGAAACACCATATATTTT.

This clone showed up just once. J is TRBJ1-2 and V is TRBV10-3; 7 positions agree with TRBD1. The germline V gene has CDR1 ENHRY and CDR2 SYGVKD. The V gene end was trimmed by 6 bases and the J gene end by 6 bases; junction bases not matched to a gene: 10. The CDR3 loop spans 14 amino acids. The CDR3 region is CAIRGQDSPNGYTF. The CDR3 DNA sequence: TGTGCCATCAGAGGACAGGATTCCCCCAATGGCTACACCTTC.

V gene TRBV4-3 combines with J gene TRBJ2-7, with 10 positions matching TRBD2. The CDR3 is made up of 18 amino acids. Germline lookup yields CDR1 LGHNA and CDR2 YSLEER. With V trimmed by 0 bases and J by 2 bases, 10 bases remained unmatched. CDR3 coding DNA: TGCGCCAGCAGCCAAGAACTAGCGGGAAAGGGGGGAACCTACGAGCAGTACTTC. Residues: CASSQELAGKGGTYEQYF.

This chain connects TRBV6-1 to TRBJ1-2; TRBD1 might be the D (5 bases). This CDR3 region has 13 residues. Germline V gives CDR1 MNHNS, CDR2 SASEGT. V lost 5 bases and J 2 bases, leaving 9 bases between the germline ends. CDR3 in DNA: TGTGCCAGCAGTCCGACAGAAAACTATGGCTACACCTTC. This gives the protein CASSPTENYGYTF.

This clone has more than one count but fewer than ten. Sequence at one end of the junction differs from germline and may be a read error. The chain recombines TRBV28 with TRBJ2-3; 10 nucleotides agree with TRBD2. CDR1 is MDHEN and CDR2 is SYDVKM in the germline V gene. The CDR3 has 11 amino acids. CDR3 sequence reads: CRTSGSDTQYF. In nucleotides, the CDR3 is TGCCGGACTAGCGGCTCAGATACGCAGTATTTT.